This T cell receptor beta chain was identified in a study of blood T cell repertoires in COVID-19. Some clones are missing from TCRdb's copy, which holds only in-frame ones; the method was immunoSEQ multiplex PCR. This sample has 60,000 to 80,000 clones, with almost 85% found just once. The germline V gene has CDR1 SGDLS and CDR2 YYNGEE. This CDR3 region has 15 residues. With 0 bases removed from V and 6 bases from J, the gap between germline ends came to 12 bases. The gene calls are TRBV9 and TRBJ2-2; D not certain. The sample was peripheral blood. The TCR sequence derives from a man aged 50 to 59 with active COVID-19. The CDR3: CASSVAIRLPGELFF. The CDR3 DNA follows: TGTGCCAGCAGCGTAGCTATCCGTCTTCCCGGGGAGCTGTTTTTT.